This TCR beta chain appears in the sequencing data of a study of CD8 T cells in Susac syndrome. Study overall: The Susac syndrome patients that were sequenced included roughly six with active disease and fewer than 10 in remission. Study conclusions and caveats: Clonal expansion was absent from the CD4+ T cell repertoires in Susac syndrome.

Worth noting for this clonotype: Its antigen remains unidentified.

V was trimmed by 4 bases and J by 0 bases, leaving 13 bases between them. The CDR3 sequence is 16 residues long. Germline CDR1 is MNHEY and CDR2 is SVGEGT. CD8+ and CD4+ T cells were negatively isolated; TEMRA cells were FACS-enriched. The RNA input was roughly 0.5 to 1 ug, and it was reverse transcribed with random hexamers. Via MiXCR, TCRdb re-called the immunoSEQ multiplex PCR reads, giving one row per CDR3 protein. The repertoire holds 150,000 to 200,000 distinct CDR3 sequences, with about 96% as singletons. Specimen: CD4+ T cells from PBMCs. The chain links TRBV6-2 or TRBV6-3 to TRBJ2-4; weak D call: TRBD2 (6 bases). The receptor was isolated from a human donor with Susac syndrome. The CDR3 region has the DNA TGTGCCAGCAGTTTGGGCGGGGCCTTAGCCAAAAACATTCAGTACTTC. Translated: CASSLGGALAKNIQYF.